The 5 T cell receptor beta chains in this list originate from one sample, sequenced in a study of shared clonotypes between healthy human individuals. Method: immunoSEQ multiplex PCR; TCRdb's copy keeps in-frame clones and lacks some. The sample carries roughly 1 million clones, about three quarters recorded once. The sequenced sample consisted of memory CD4+ T cells sorted from blood. Subset meaning: CD45RA-negative fraction. The source is a man between 18 and 29 years old in good health.

The CDR3 sequence: CAISGGQEETQYF. DNA of the CDR3: TGTGCCATCAGTGGTGGACAGGAGGAGACCCAGTACTTC. The chain joins TRBV10-3 to TRBJ2-5; TRBD1 matches 7 bases. Trimming removed 4 bases from V and 5 bases from J; junction bases left unmatched: 4. Germline CDR1 and CDR2: ENHRY and SYGVKD. This CDR3 has 13 residues.

CDR3 sequence: CASGRTLTGELFF. The CDR3 bases are TGTGCCAGCGGCCGGACACTCACCGGGGAGCTGTTTTTT. The rearrangement uses TRBV7-6 and TRBJ2-2; D may be TRBD1 (5 bases). Deletions cut 8 bases from V and 4 bases from J, with 11 bases between. The length of the CDR3 is 13 residues. The germline CDR1 and CDR2 sequences are SGHVS and FNYEAQ. Full variable domain (remainder filled in from reference TRBV7-6 and TRBJ2-2): GAGVSQSPRYKVTKRGQDVALRCDPISGHVSLYWYRQALGQGPEFLTYFNYEAQQDKSGLPNDRFSAERPEGSISTLTIQRTEQRDSAMYRCASGRTLTGELFFGEGSRLTVL.

The sample holds many counts of this clone. V usage is TRBV12-2 and J usage is TRBJ2-3. TRBV12-2 is a documented pseudogene. The CDR3 spans 14 residues. CDR3 coding DNA: TGTGCAAGTCGCCCTCCGGAGCAGGTAGATACGCAGTATTTT. Translation: CASRPPEQVDTQYF.

The V call is TRBV27, the J call TRBJ2-3; 9 bases fit TRBD1. Germline CDR1 MNHEY, CDR2 SMNVEV (reference sequence). The V and J ends lost 6 bases and 4 bases, in that order; junction bases with no gene match: 8. This CDR3 contains 15 residues. The CDR3 coding sequence is TGTGCCAGCAGCAGGGGACAGGGAAGAGCAGATACGCAGTATTTT. Its protein product is CASSRGQGRADTQYF.

The J gene is TRBJ2-5, the V gene TRBV7-9; 7 bases match TRBD2. The germline V gene has CDR1 SEHNR and CDR2 FQNEAQ (reference sequence). V was clipped by 6 bases and J by 3 bases; unmatched bases: 16. The CDR3 is 17 residues long. The DNA of the CDR3 is TGTGCCAGCAGGCCCTTAATCAGCGGGACCAAGGAAGAGACCCAGTACTTC. Its translation: CASRPLISGTKEETQYF.